One sample yielded the 23 T cell receptor beta chains listed below, sequenced in a study of blood T cell repertoires in COVID-19. The protocol was immunoSEQ multiplex PCR, while the TCRdb copy is restricted to in-frame clones and leaves out a portion. The profile shows about 200,000 clones, roughly 84% of them singletons. The specimen sequenced was peripheral blood. The receptors here all came from a human donor in a cohort sampled during active COVID-19.

V and J are TRBV6-1 and TRBJ2-7, with 7 nucleotides matching TRBD2. Per germline, CDR1 MNHNS and CDR2 SASEGT. The CDR3 is 15 amino acids. Trimming cost V 2 bases and J 4 bases; bases outside gene matches: 8. Here the CDR3 reads CASSERAGRVYEQYV. CDR3 sequence (DNA): TGTGCCAGCAGTGAAAGGGCTGGGAGGGTGTACGAGCAGTACGTC.

The chain recombines TRBV5-1 with TRBJ1-6; D possibly corresponds to TRBD1 (6 bases). CDR1 and CDR2 from the germline V gene are SGHRS and YFSETQ. Trimming removed 3 bases at V and 8 bases at J, with 15 bases between. The CDR3 is 15 residues long. CDR3 region: CASSSTQGLDSPLHF. For the CDR3, the DNA is TGCGCCAGCAGCTCAACACAGGGTTTGGATTCACCCCTCCACTTT.

The CDR3 reads CASRYSSYEQYF. The CDR3 DNA is TGTGCCAGCCGGTACAGCTCCTACGAGCAGTACTTC. This chain links TRBV2 with TRBJ2-7; D remains ambiguous. The CDR3 extends over 12 amino acids. Germline V gene data show CDR1 as SNHLY and CDR2 as FYNNEI. V lost 8 bases to trimming and J lost 0 bases, with 8 bases between them. Supplemented by reference TRBV2 and TRBJ2-7, the full variable domain reads EPEVTQTPSHQVTQMGQEVILRCVPISNHLYFYWYRQILGQKVEFLVSFYNNEISEKSEIFDDQFSVERPDGSNFTLKIRSTKLEDSAMYFCASRYSSYEQYFGPGTRLTVT.

The chain is built from TRBV6-1 and TRBJ2-4; D gene uncertain. V lost 3 bases to trimming and J lost 3 bases, with 6 bases between them. The CDR3 spans 13 residues. Germline lookup yields CDR1 MNHNS and CDR2 SASEGT. CDR3 residues: CASSDRHKNIQYF. CDR3 DNA sequence: TGTGCCAGCAGTGACCGACACAAAAACATTCAGTACTTC.

The genes are TRBV5-1 and TRBJ1-4; D is perhaps TRBD1 (5 bases). There are 16 residues in the CDR3. Germline assignment: CDR1 SGHRS and CDR2 YFSETQ. Trimming took off 4 bases at V and 0 bases at J, with 13 bases between the two ends. Here the CDR3 reads CASSKKDSATNEKLFF. The CDR3 bases are TGCGCCAGCAGCAAAAAAGACAGCGCAACTAATGAAAAACTGTTTTTT.

This clone was found a few times. V and J are TRBV19 and TRBJ2-3; D call uncertain. Germline V CDR1 and CDR2: LNHDA, SQIVND (reference sequence). The CDR3 runs 16 residues. The V gene lost 4 bases and the J gene lost 0 bases, with 14 bases spanning the gap. CDR3 nucleotide sequence: TGTGCCAGTAGTAAGGCTTTGCCGGAGAGCACAGATACGCAGTATTTT. The encoded protein is CASSKALPESTDTQYF.

DNA of the CDR3: TGTGCCACCCAAACACCGGAGATGAATCAGCCCCAGCATTTT. It yields the protein CATQTPEMNQPQHF. The chain employs TRBV19 and TRBJ1-5, with D hard to call. The CDR3 extends over 14 amino acids. CDR1 and CDR2 (germline): LNHDA, SQIVND (reference sequence). V was trimmed by 10 bases and J by 4 bases, leaving 17 bases between them.

V gene TRBV7-2 combines with J gene TRBJ1-2; 10 nucleotides match TRBD1. The CDR3 length is 15 residues. The V gene's germline CDR1 is SGHTA and CDR2 FQGNSA. V shed 4 bases and J 7 bases; nucleotides not matched to a gene: 9. CDR3 sequence (DNA): TGTGCCAGCAGCTACACCGGGACAGGGGATATTGGCTACACCTTC. Encoded protein: CASSYTGTGDIGYTF.

The rearrangement joins TRBV15 to TRBJ2-1; 9 nucleotides line up with TRBD2. Trimming removed 3 bases from V and 6 bases from J; junction bases left unmatched: 6. The V gene's germline CDR1 is LNHNV and CDR2 YYDKDF (reference sequence). The CDR3 spans 15 residues. The CDR3 sequence is CATSSASGISNEQFF. As DNA, the CDR3 is TGTGCCACCAGCAGCGCTAGCGGGATTAGCAATGAGCAGTTCTTC.

The J gene is TRBJ2-5, the V gene TRBV18; TRBD1 is a possible D gene (6 bases). The CDR3 totals 13 residues. V was clipped by 5 bases and J by 5 bases, with 12 bases between them. Germline values: CDR1 KGHSH, CDR2 LQKENI. The CDR3 nucleotides are TGTGCCAGCTCATACTCAGGGGCCGAGACCCAGTACTTC. This codes for CASSYSGAETQYF.

The genes are TRBV19 and TRBJ2-2, with 12 bases that match TRBD1. The CDR3 consists of 15 residues. CDR1 and CDR2 from the germline V gene are LNHDA and SQIVND (reference sequence). Trimming took 8 bases from V and 4 from J; bases not matched to a gene: 5. The CDR3 nucleotides read TGTGCCAGTCGGGACAGGGGGCGAACCACCGGGGAGCTGTTTTTT. The encoded protein is CASRDRGRTTGELFF. The variable domain in full, with the rest retrieved from reference TRBV19 and TRBJ2-2, is DGGITQSPKYLFRKEGQNVTLSCEQNLNHDAMYWYRQDPGQGLRLIYYSQIVNDFQKGDIAEGYSVSREKKESFPLTVTSAQKNPTAFYLCASRDRGRTTGELFFGEGSRLTVL.

CDR3 bases: TGTGCCAGCAGGAACGCCGGGACAGGGTATGAAAAACTGTTTTTT. Amino acid sequence: CASRNAGTGYEKLFF. The rearrangement joins TRBV6-6 to TRBJ1-4; 9 positions match TRBD1. Per the germline V gene, CDR1 is MNHNY and CDR2 is SVGAGI (reference sequence). V dropped 6 bases and J dropped 6; count of bases not matched to a gene: 8. This CDR3 has 15 amino acids.

The chain employs TRBV28 and TRBJ2-7; D is perhaps TRBD1 (6 bases). V lost 6 bases and J lost 3, with 21 bases in between. Germline-derived CDR1 and CDR2 are MDHEN and SYDVKM. This CDR3 comprises 16 residues. The CDR3 bases are TGTGCCAGCAGGCAATCAGGGGATACGTTCCTCTACGAGCAGTACTTC. This codes for CASRQSGDTFLYEQYF.

The genes are TRBV28 and TRBJ1-5; D perhaps matches TRBD1 (6 bases). The CDR3 covers 18 residues. Germline-derived CDR1 and CDR2 are MDHEN and SYDVKM. V shed 3 bases and J shed 3 bases, with 21 bases lying between them. CDR3 nucleotides: TGTGCCAGCAGTTTTCCGGGGGGCAGGGACGTGTCCAATCAGCCCCAGCATTTT. Amino acid sequence: CASSFPGGRDVSNQPQHF. The full variable domain, rest sourced from reference TRBV28 and TRBJ1-5, is DVKVTQSSRYLVKRTGEKVFLECVQDMDHENMFWYRQDPGLGLRLIYFSYDVKMKEKGDIPEGYSVSREKKERFSLILESASTNQTSMYLCASSFPGGRDVSNQPQHFGDGTRLSIL.

The chain carries TRBV19 and TRBJ2-2, with 7 bases identical to TRBD1. CDR1 is LNHDA and CDR2 is SQIVND in the germline V gene (reference sequence). This CDR3 comprises 16 residues. J gave up 8 bases and V 6 bases, and 15 bases lay outside the gene matches. The CDR3 here is CASRNSGQERRGELFF. The CDR3 nucleotides are TGTGCCAGTAGGAATTCCGGACAGGAGCGCCGGGGGGAGCTGTTTTTT.

This clone was detected only once. The chain carries TRBV2 and TRBJ1-2; TRBD1 aligns across 9 bases. The germline gives CDR1 SNHLY, CDR2 FYNNEI. With V trimmed by 1 base and J by 3 bases, 15 bases remained unmatched. This CDR3 is built from 19 residues. CDR3 loop: CASSEVFRDRDGYYYGYTF. The CDR3 nucleotides are TGTGCCAGCAGTGAAGTTTTTAGGGACAGGGACGGATACTACTATGGCTACACCTTC.

The chain combines TRBV19 with TRBJ1-2; 7 nucleotides agree with TRBD1. The CDR3 runs to 15 residues. V gave up 3 bases and J gave up 5 bases; unmatched junction bases: 9. Germline-derived CDR1 and CDR2 are LNHDA and SQIVND (reference sequence). The CDR3 reads CASSIPSAGGYGYTF. The CDR3 bases are TGTGCCAGTAGTATCCCCTCTGCAGGGGGGTATGGCTACACCTTC.

The chain joins TRBV19 to TRBJ1-2; 8 bases match TRBD1. Per the germline V gene, CDR1 is LNHDA and CDR2 is SQIVND (reference sequence). The J segment lost 5 bases and the V segment lost 3 bases, leaving 2 bases of the junction unmatched. The CDR3 runs to 13 residues. CDR3 nucleotides: TGTGCCAGTAGTATCGGGACAGGATATGGCTACACCTTC. It specifies CASSIGTGYGYTF.

This rearrangement joins TRBV5-1 to TRBJ2-1, with TRBD2 matching over 7 bases. The CDR3 spans 15 residues. After removal of 0 bases from V and 3 bases from J, the junction contained 3 bases not matched to a gene. Germline V gene lookup returns CDR1 SGHRS and CDR2 YFSETQ. The CDR3 loop reads CASSLGSGVYNEQFF. The CDR3 coding sequence is TGCGCCAGCAGCTTGGGGAGCGGGGTCTACAATGAGCAGTTCTTC.

The gene calls are TRBV5-1 and TRBJ2-1; D might be TRBD1 (6 bases). This CDR3 contains 13 residues. Germline-derived CDR1 and CDR2 are SGHRS and YFSETQ. Trimming cost V 0 bases and J 7 bases, with 8 bases left between them. The CDR3 is CASSLVGANEQFF. The CDR3 DNA reads TGCGCCAGCAGCTTGGTGGGGGCGAATGAGCAGTTCTTC.

V is TRBV2 and J is TRBJ1-2, with TRBD1 as a possible D gene (5 bases). The V gene's germline CDR1 is SNHLY and CDR2 FYNNEI. The germline V and J ends were trimmed by 6 bases and 6 bases, with 14 bases remaining between them. The CDR3 contains 13 residues. This CDR3 reads CASRGTRADGYTF. CDR3 nucleotide sequence: TGTGCCAGCAGGGGAACCAGGGCGGATGGCTACACCTTC.

In nucleotides, the CDR3 is TGTGCCAGCAGTTCATCCTCTGGCACAACCATATATTTT. This codes for CASSSSSGTTIYF. This sequence joins TRBV28 and TRBJ1-3; D is undetermined. Germline lookup yields CDR1 MDHEN and CDR2 SYDVKM. CDR3 length: 13 residues. Trimming shortened V by 4 bases and J by 10 bases, and 14 bases separated the two germline ends. The full variable domain, with the rest looked up from reference TRBV28 and TRBJ1-3, is DVKVTQSSRYLVKRTGEKVFLECVQDMDHENMFWYRQDPGLGLRLIYFSYDVKMKEKGDIPEGYSVSREKKERFSLILESASTNQTSMYLCASSSSSGTTIYFGEGSWLTVV.

The rearrangement joins TRBV5-5 to TRBJ1-2, with no clear D. Germline CDR1 is SGHKS and CDR2 is YYEKEE (reference sequence). V was trimmed by 5 bases and J by 1 base, leaving 12 bases between them. The CDR3 runs 14 residues. CDR3 amino acids: CASSWGGLNYGYTF. The CDR3 nucleotides read TGTGCCAGCAGTTGGGGAGGCCTTAACTATGGCTACACCTTC. The full variable domain, with the rest looked up from reference TRBV5-5 and TRBJ1-2, is DAGVTQSPTHLIKTRGQQVTLRCSPISGHKSVSWYQQVLGQGPQFIFQYYEKEERGRGNFPDRFSARQFPNYSSELNVNALLLGDSALYLCASSWGGLNYGYTFGSGTRLTVV.